Shown below are 3 T cell receptor beta chains from a single sample sequenced in a study of blood T cell repertoires in COVID-19. Assay: immunoSEQ multiplex PCR; the TCRdb copy retains only in-frame clones and omits some. This repertoire shows approximately 170,000 clones, 80% found once; its top ten account for around 5.9%. Source material: PBMCs or T cells enriched from blood (not recorded which). Receptors originate from a man aged 35 to 55 who had recovered from COVID-19.

The chain combines TRBV7-2 with TRBJ1-6, with TRBD1 as a possible D gene (5 bases). The germline V gene encodes CDR1 SGHTA and CDR2 FQGNSA. Deletions cut 1 base from V and 0 bases from J, with 13 bases between. The CDR3 has 18 amino acids. The chain's CDR3 is CASSLEEGSVSYNSPLHF. Here the CDR3 DNA reads TGTGCCAGCAGCTTAGAGGAGGGGTCAGTCTCCTATAATTCACCCCTCCACTTT.

This chain connects TRBV4-1 to TRBJ2-7, with a weak D call TRBD2 (6 bases). Trimming removed 3 bases from V and 0 bases from J, with 18 bases in between. Germline lookup yields CDR1 MGHRA and CDR2 YSYEKL. This CDR3 comprises 17 residues. CDR3 residues: CASSQQATSLSSYEQYF. In DNA, the CDR3 is TGCGCCAGCAGCCAGCAGGCAACTAGCCTGAGCTCCTACGAGCAGTACTTC.

J is TRBJ2-2 and V is TRBV25-1; 11 bases agree with TRBD2. Per the germline V gene, CDR1 is MGHDK and CDR2 is SYGVNS. Trimming cost V 8 bases and J 5 bases; bases outside gene matches: 10. The CDR3 has 16 amino acids. The CDR3 reads CASAVLTSGGTGELFF. CDR3 sequence (DNA): TGTGCCAGCGCAGTGCTTACTAGCGGGGGAACCGGGGAGCTGTTTTTT.